The 12 T cell receptor beta chains given below trace back to one sample, sequenced in a study of a mutant IDH1 vaccine in newly diagnosed glioma. Time point given: week 11, during vaccination. Vaccination used 300 ug of mutant IDH1 20-mer peptide per dose, with topical imiquimod. Measured with immunoSEQ multiplex PCR; TCRdb has only the in-frame clones, and not every one. The table includes roughly 130,000 clones, 80% detected once. Their antigens remain unidentified. The source was PBMCs, collected from a glioma patient whose treatment included an IDH1 peptide vaccine. The source of these receptors is a man aged 35 to 55 with glioma.

This clone has just one count. The chain couples TRBV4-1 to TRBJ2-7; 7 positions agree with TRBD1. With V trimmed by 1 base and J by 5 bases, 8 bases remained unmatched. The CDR3 is 15 amino acids. Germline V gives CDR1 MGHRA, CDR2 YSYEKL. CDR3 residues: CASSQGGRGPNEQYF. In DNA form, the CDR3 reads TGCGCCAGCAGCCAAGGGGGAAGGGGGCCCAACGAGCAGTACTTC.

The table lists this clone with a few counts. This sequence joins TRBV7-9 and TRBJ1-2; 7 bases are shared with TRBD1. The CDR3 contains 14 residues. Germline CDR1 is SEHNR and CDR2 is FQNEAQ (reference sequence). J gave up 4 bases and V 4 bases, and 6 bases lay outside the gene matches. The CDR3 nucleotides read TGTGCCAGCAGCTCCCTACAGGGGATCTATGGCTACACCTTC. Its translation is CASSSLQGIYGYTF. Supplemented by reference TRBV7-9 and TRBJ1-2, the full variable domain reads DTGVSQNPRHKITKRGQNVTFRCDPISEHNRLYWYRQTLGQGPEFLTYFQNEAQLEKSRLLSDRFSAERPKGSFSTLEIQRTEQGDSAMYLCASSSLQGIYGYTFGSGTRLTVV.

This clone was recorded only once. The rearrangement joins TRBV6-8 to TRBJ2-3; D unclear. The CDR3 runs 16 residues. The germline V gene encodes CDR1 MNHGY and CDR2 SAAAGT. The V end lost 2 bases, the J end lost 2 bases, and 14 bases lay between the germline ends. CDR3 in amino acids: CASSYTRTLHTDTQYF. DNA of the CDR3: TGTGCCAGCAGTTACACCCGGACCCTACACACAGATACGCAGTATTTT.

The V call is TRBV5-1, the J call TRBJ2-6; perhaps TRBD1 as D (6 bases). Germline CDR1 reads SGHRS; CDR2 reads YFSETQ. The CDR3 sequence is 15 residues long. V was pared by 2 bases and J by 4 bases, with 10 bases between. CDR3 nucleotides: TGCGCCAGCAGCTTCACAGGGTCAGGGGCCAACGTCCTGACTTTC. It codes for CASSFTGSGANVLTF.

The J gene is TRBJ1-2, the V gene TRBV28, with D maybe TRBD1 (6 bases). This CDR3 has 13 amino acids. Per germline, CDR1 MDHEN and CDR2 SYDVKM. The V end was cut by 5 bases, the J end by 5 bases, with 12 bases between. The CDR3, as DNA: TGTGCCAGCAGTGGTGGGGGGCTGTATGGCTACACCTTC. This codes for CASSGGGLYGYTF.

This chain connects TRBV6-6 to TRBJ1-2; 10 nucleotides match TRBD1. The CDR3 totals 15 residues. Per germline, CDR1 MNHNY and CDR2 SVGAGI (reference sequence). With V trimmed by 6 bases and J by 2 bases, 6 bases remained unmatched. The CDR3 spells CASSSGQGRNYGYTF. CDR3 DNA sequence: TGTGCCAGCAGCTCGGGACAGGGGAGGAACTATGGCTACACCTTC.

The J gene is TRBJ2-1, the V gene TRBV5-4, with D perhaps TRBD2 (5 bases). In germline, CDR1 is SGHNT, CDR2 YYREEE (reference sequence). The CDR3 runs 15 residues. Trimming left V 0 bases short and J 6 bases short, with 13 bases between. CDR3 amino acids: CASSLVAPLGNEQFF. The CDR3 DNA is TGTGCCAGCAGCTTGGTAGCGCCTTTAGGCAATGAGCAGTTCTTC.

As for this clone: One end of the junction does not line up with germline, which may come from a read error. This chain connects TRBV7-7 to TRBJ2-1; D tentatively fits TRBD1 or TRBD2 (5 bases each). Germline CDR1 is SSHAT and CDR2 is FNYEAQ (reference sequence). This CDR3 is 13 amino acids long. CDR3: CASSRDDYNEQFF. In DNA form, the CDR3 reads TGTGCTAGCAGCCGGGACGACTACAATGAGCAGTTCTTC.

The V and J genes are TRBV5-1 and TRBJ2-7; the D is unclear. The CDR3 sequence is 14 residues long. CDR1 and CDR2 (germline): SGHRS, YFSETQ. V lost 0 bases to trimming and J lost 4 bases, with 11 bases between them. The CDR3 is CASSLGLKAYEQYF. CDR3 DNA: TGCGCCAGCAGCTTGGGCCTGAAGGCTTACGAGCAGTACTTC.

V and J are TRBV5-1 and TRBJ2-5; TRBD2 might be the D (5 bases). There are 15 residues in the CDR3. Trimming removed 5 bases at V and 0 bases at J, with 14 bases between. Germline CDR1 and CDR2: SGHRS and YFSETQ. The CDR3 here is CASRFEGANQETQYF. CDR3 sequence (DNA): TGCGCCAGCAGGTTCGAGGGCGCGAACCAAGAGACCCAGTACTTC.

The gene calls are TRBV14 and TRBJ2-3; 10 bases fit TRBD2. J gave up 2 bases and V 4 bases, and 9 bases lay outside the gene matches. Germline lookup yields CDR1 SGHDN and CDR2 FVKESK. There are 17 residues in the CDR3. For the CDR3, the DNA is TGTGCCAGCAGCCCGCCTCTAGCGGGGGTGACCACAGATACGCAGTATTTT. Translating gives CASSPPLAGVTTDTQYF.

The rearrangement uses TRBV7-9 and TRBJ2-5; TRBD1 matches 9 bases. The CDR3 totals 14 residues. V lost 3 bases to trimming and J lost 4 bases; unmatched junction nucleotides: 3. Germline V lookup: CDR1 SEHNR, CDR2 FQNEAQ (reference sequence). As DNA, the CDR3 is TGTGCCAGCAGCTTGTGGACAGGGGTAGAGACCCAGTACTTC. This encodes CASSLWTGVETQYF.